The sequence of this TCR beta chain was determined in a study of blood T cells in healthy people across ages (dated by TCRdb to between 2014 and 2017). For context, the study as a whole: In model experiments, template switching captured roughly one uniquely barcoded TCR beta cDNA molecule for every two T cells. Using the same blood draw, the study looked at two additional independent replicas of 1 million unique cDNA reads for two donors, one aged 18 to 30 and the other aged 80 or older. To avoid experimental bias, donors of different ages were randomly spread across the sequencing lanes. Donors were grouped into four age groups: young (average roughly 15 years), middle-aged (39), aged (about 59) and long-lived (roughly 80). Using deep sequencing normalized with unique cDNA molecular identifiers, the study measured how TCR beta repertoire diversity changes with age. The full study reports these points: Observed TCR beta diversity per million T cells fell roughly linearly with age, and a significant reduction was already apparent by age roughly 40. Estimates of total diversity from one million sequenced T cells were regarded as lower bounds and underestimates. The percentage of naive T cells measured by flow cytometry correlated strongly with observed TCR beta diversity. Because donor CMV infection status was unknown, age-related changes in expanded clonotypes were potentially confounded. Compared with the aged group, the long-lived group had more naive CD4+ T cells, fewer expanded clones and increased TCR diversity, a pattern suggesting age selection. Since profiling was done on bulk unsorted PBMCs, naive and antigen-experienced compartments could not be conclusively compared.

A note on this clonotype: Its antigen target is currently unknown. Within one base of it there is no much larger clone, and no base qualities were kept.

The library was produced with 5' RACE. The sequencing machine was an Illumina HiSeq 2500. The second PCR ran for roughly 7 to 11 cycles and used a J-beta primer mix along with a sample-barcoded 5' primer. Each TCR beta cDNA molecule received a unique molecular identifier from a template-switch 5' adaptor carrying 12 random nucleotides. At least 3 million CDR3-containing paired-end reads were obtained from each sample. First-strand cDNA was synthesized from all RNA with the Mint cDNA synthesis kit, primed by a TRBC-specific oligonucleotide. Following uracil-DNA glycosylase treatment, a first 18-cycle PCR with universal primers M1SS and BC2_uni_R was performed on all cDNA. From the authors' description of their analysis: For normalization, 1 million high-quality reads, each with a distinct molecular identifier, were randomly selected from each sample. Instead of being binned into consensus sequences, reads with shared molecular identifiers were discarded. MiTCR, run with a Q25 quality threshold and the strictest error-elimination algorithm, handled CDR3 identification, clonotype clustering and error correction. A nonparametric unseen species model using Euler transformation provided a lower-bound estimate of total TCR beta diversity. TCRdb took the public reads, trimmed them with fastp at Q25, ran MiXCR for clone calling and kept in-frame beta chains. A single entry per CDR3 protein holds the most common genes and DNA from its merged rows. The V and J calls here are based on TCRdb, not the publication. This sample is represented by around 500,000 distinct CDR3 sequences; less than 60% of them were singletons. Together, the top ten hold 20% to 25% of the sample.

The 40 or so donors, aged about 6 to 95 years, were systemically healthy Caucasian individuals from Russia. Each donor gave about 9.2 milliliters of peripheral blood, drawn into EDTA-treated Vacutainer tubes. Ficoll-Paque density-gradient centrifugation was used to isolate PBMCs, with at least 6 million obtained per sample. Trizol reagent was used to extract total RNA from PBMCs, with at least 5 micrograms per sample. For every donor, flow cytometry on a PBMC aliquot measured the percentage of naive CD45RAhigh/CD27high T cells. The CDR3, cysteine through phenylalanine, is 13 amino acids long. Only the CDR3 DNA stays, 39 bases, in frame from base 1. At the junction V is shortened by 6 bases and J by 4 bases; bases outside the gene matches: 4. Based on the germline V gene (reference sequence), the CDR1 and CDR2 sequences are LGHDT and YNNKEL.

This receptor was obtained from a man older than 75 in good health. The chain is encoded by TRBV3-1 joined to TRBJ2-7; TRBD1 lines up with 9 middle nucleotides. Specimen: blood. The CDR3 here reads CASRLTGGYEQYF. In nucleotides, the sequence is TGTGCCAGCAGACTGACAGGGGGGTACGAGCAGTACTTC.